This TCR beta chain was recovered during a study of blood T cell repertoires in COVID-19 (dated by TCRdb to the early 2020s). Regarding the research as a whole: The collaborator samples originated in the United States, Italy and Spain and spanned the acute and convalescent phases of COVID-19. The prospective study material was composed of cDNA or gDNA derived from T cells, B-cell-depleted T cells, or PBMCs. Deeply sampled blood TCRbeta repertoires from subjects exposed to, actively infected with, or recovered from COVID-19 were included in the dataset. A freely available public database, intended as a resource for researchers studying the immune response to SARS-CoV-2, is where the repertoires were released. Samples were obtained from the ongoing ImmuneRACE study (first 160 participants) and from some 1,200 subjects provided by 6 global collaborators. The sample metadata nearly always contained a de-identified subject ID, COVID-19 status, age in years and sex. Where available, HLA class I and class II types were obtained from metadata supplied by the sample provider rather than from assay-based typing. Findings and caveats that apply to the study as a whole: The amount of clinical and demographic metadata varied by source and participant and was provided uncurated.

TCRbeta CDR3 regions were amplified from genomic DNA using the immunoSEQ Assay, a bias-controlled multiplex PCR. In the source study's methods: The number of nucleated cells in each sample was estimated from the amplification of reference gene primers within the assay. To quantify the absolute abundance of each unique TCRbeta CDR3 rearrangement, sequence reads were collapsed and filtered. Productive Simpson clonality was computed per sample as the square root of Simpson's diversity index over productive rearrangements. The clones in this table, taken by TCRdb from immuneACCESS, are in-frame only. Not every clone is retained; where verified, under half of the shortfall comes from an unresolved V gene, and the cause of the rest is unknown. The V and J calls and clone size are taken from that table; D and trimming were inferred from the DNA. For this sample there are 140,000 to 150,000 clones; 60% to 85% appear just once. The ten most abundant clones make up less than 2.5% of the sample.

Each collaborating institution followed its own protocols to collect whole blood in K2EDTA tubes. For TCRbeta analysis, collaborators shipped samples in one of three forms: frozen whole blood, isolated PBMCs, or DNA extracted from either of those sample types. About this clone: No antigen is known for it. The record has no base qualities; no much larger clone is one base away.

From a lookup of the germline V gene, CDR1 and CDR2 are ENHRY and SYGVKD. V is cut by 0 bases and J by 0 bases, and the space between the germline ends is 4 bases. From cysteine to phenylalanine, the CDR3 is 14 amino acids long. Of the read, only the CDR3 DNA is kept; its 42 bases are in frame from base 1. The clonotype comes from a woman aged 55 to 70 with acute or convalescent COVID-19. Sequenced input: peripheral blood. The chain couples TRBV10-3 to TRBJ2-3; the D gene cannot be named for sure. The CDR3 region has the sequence CAISESPSTDTQYF. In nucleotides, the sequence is TGTGCCATCAGTGAGTCTCCAAGCACAGATACGCAGTATTTT.